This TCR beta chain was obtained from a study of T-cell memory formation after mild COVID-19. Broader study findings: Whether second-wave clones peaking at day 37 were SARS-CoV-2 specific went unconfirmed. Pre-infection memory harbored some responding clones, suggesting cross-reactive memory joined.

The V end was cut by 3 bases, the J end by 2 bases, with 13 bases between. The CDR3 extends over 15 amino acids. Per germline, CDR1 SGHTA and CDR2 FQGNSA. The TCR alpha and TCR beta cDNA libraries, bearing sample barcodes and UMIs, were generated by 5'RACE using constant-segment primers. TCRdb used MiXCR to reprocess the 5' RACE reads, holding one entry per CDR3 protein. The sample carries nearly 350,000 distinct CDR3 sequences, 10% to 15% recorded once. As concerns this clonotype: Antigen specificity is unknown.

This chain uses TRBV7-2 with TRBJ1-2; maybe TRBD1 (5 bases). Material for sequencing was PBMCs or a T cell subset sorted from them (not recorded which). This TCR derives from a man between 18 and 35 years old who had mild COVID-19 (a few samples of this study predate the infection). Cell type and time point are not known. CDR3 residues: CASSFSRSGNYGYTF. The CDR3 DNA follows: TGTGCCAGCAGCTTTTCTCGGTCAGGGAACTATGGCTACACCTTC.